This T cell receptor (beta chain) comes out of a study of regulatory T cells in long-lasting Graves disease. About the study: Newly diagnosed Graves' patients took antithyroid drugs under 3 months.

Noted time point: newly diagnosed GD, antithyroid drugs for less than 3 months. Preparation of the TCR library used RNA extracted from PBMCs. The CDR3 has 15 amino acids. Germline CDR1 and CDR2: MDHEN and SYDVKM. Trimming removed 6 bases from V and 2 bases from J, with 16 bases in between. This clonotype was found many times. Investigators prepared the TCR beta libraries by applying iRepertoire HTBI primers and Arm-PCR of CDR3 regions. TCRdb called the multiplex PCR reads again in MiXCR, with one record for every CDR3 protein. This sample has fewer than 550,000 distinct CDR3 sequences, with about 15% found just once. These data were also reused for a study on T cells in Graves' hyperthyroidism and ophthalmopathy.

The sequence came from a woman aged 35-60 years with Graves disease. Sequencing used peripheral blood mononuclear cells (PBMCs), obtained at new diagnosis, from a patient treated with antithyroid drugs. The chain carries TRBV28 and TRBJ2-5; D not certain. The CDR3 loop reads CASSSERRTQETQYF. The CDR3, as DNA: TGTGCCAGCAGCTCAGAAAGACGGACGCAAGAGACCCAGTACTTC.